This T cell receptor beta chain was sequenced in a study of esophageal squamous cell carcinoma under preoperative chemotherapy. Time point specified: after preoperative PTX-NDP chemotherapy. The table lists this clonotype with a few counts. TCRdb re-derived calls from the PCR reads in MiXCR, one entry per CDR3 protein. The table records about 19,000 distinct CDR3 sequences, 46% of them present only once. Germline V gene data show CDR1 as SGHTA and CDR2 as FQGNSA. The CDR3 runs 17 residues. The receptor's source is a human donor with esophageal squamous cell carcinoma. The donor label of this sample is uncertain. The chain is built from TRBV7-2 and TRBJ2-5; D remains ambiguous. The J call may be mistaken, given a closer DNA end match to TRBJ2-7. Sampling was carried out from a patient given preoperative chemotherapy. CDR3 sequence: CASSLGSIRTASYEQYF. The CDR3 DNA reads TGTGCCAGCAGCTTAGGGAGTATTAGAACAGCCTCCTACGAGCAGTACTTC.